A selection of T cell receptor beta chains follows, all from one sample in a study of a mutant IDH1 vaccine in newly diagnosed glioma. The protocol was immunoSEQ multiplex PCR, while the TCRdb copy is restricted to in-frame clones and leaves out a portion. In the table there are about 51,000 clones, about three quarters of which are singletons. For these receptors, no antigen is known. The sample consisted of PBMCs, taken from a glioma patient whose treatment included an IDH1 peptide vaccine. The receptors were gathered from a man aged 45-65 years with glioma. Each CDR3 is given with its conserved first and last residue. A D gene is named only where the DNA matches it firmly. For some rows the clone size is stated as once, few or many, or as a class when expanded; others skip it.

clone size	D gene	V gene	J gene	CDR3 DNA	CDR3 protein
.	TRBD2	TRBV6-5	TRBJ2-1	TGTGCCAGCAGTTCCCTAGCGGGGGGCTCCTACAATGAGCAGTTCTTC	CASSSLAGGSYNEQFF
.	.	TRBV27	TRBJ2-1	TGTGCCAGCAGTTTATCGGGGAACAATGAGCAGTTCTTC	CASSLSGNNEQFF
.	.	TRBV5-4	TRBJ2-2	TGTGCCAGCAGCTTAAGGGAAACCGGGGAGCTGTTTTTT	CASSLRETGELFF
few	TRBD1	TRBV2	TRBJ1-2	TGTGCCAGCAGCTCAGGGGGAAGCTATGGCTACACCTTC	CASSSGGSYGYTF
medium-sized	TRBD1	TRBV4-2	TRBJ1-1	TGTGCCAGCAGCCAAGATTGGCGACAGGGTCACACTGAAGCTTTCTTT	CASSQDWRQGHTEAFF
.	TRBD2	TRBV9	TRBJ2-7	TGTGCCAGCAGCGTAGGTGTTAGCGGGGTGGACGAGCAGTACTTC	CASSVGVSGVDEQYF
.	.	TRBV5-1	TRBJ1-3	TGCGCCAGCAGCACCCGGGACTCGAGCTCTGGAAACACCATATATTTT	CASSTRDSSSGNTIYF
.	.	TRBV7-9	TRBJ1-2	TGTGCCAGCAGCGTTACACGAGACGGCTACACCTTC	CASSVTRDGYTF
.	.	TRBV7-2	TRBJ2-5	TGTGCCAGCGAAGCCGGGGCCTCCGGGGAGACCCAGTACTTC	CASEAGASGETQYF
few	.	TRBV29-1	TRBJ2-2	TGCAGCGTTGAAGATCAGAGGGGTGAGGACACCGGGGAGCTGTTTTTT	CSVEDQRGEDTGELFF
.	.	TRBV19	TRBJ2-1	TGTGCCAGTAGAAGGGCACAGCTAGCCAATGAGCAGTTCTTC	CASRRAQLANEQFF
.	.	TRBV4-2	TRBJ1-5	TGTGCCAGCAGCCAATATCAGGGGCAGGGCAATCAGCCCCAGCATTTT	CASSQYQGQGNQPQHF
.	.	TRBV5-1	TRBJ2-1	TGCGCCAGCAGCTTCAGTTCTGGGAGCGCCTACAATGAGCAGTTCTTC	CASSFSSGSAYNEQFF
.	TRBD1	TRBV4-2	TRBJ1-3	TGTGCCAGCAGCCAAGATAGGGACAGGGGGACCATATATTTT	CASSQDRDRGTIYF